This T cell receptor (beta chain) is from a study of shared clonotypes between healthy human individuals. As for the study in general: Researchers drew samples from two women and a few men aged 18 to 49.

Generated by immunoSEQ multiplex PCR, the TCRdb table keeps only in-frame clones and is missing some. The sample consists of around 350,000 clones, around four fifths of them appearing once. This clone has only a few counts. Its antigen remains unidentified. This CDR3 comprises 11 residues. Germline CDR1 and CDR2: DFQATT and SNEGSKA (reference sequence). V lost 7 bases, J lost 5 bases, and 11 bases lay in between. Study-wide results and caveats: The researchers took only blood, and tissue repertoires probably look different. The authors expected sequencing depth to affect clonotype sharing among donors.

The V gene is TRBV20-1, the J gene TRBJ1-2; D gene uncertain. This TCR came from a man aged 25 to 40 in good health. The sample consisted of memory CD4+ T cells sorted from blood. Subset: CD45RA-negative fraction. Here the CDR3 reads CSVQPGYGYTF. The CDR3 nucleotides are TGCAGTGTCCAACCGGGTTATGGCTACACCTTC.